The 6 T cell receptor beta chains below all came from one sample that was sequenced in a study of shared clonotypes between healthy human individuals. Profiled with immunoSEQ multiplex PCR; TCRdb holds only in-frame clones, not every one. The profile shows about 690,000 clones, roughly 91% of them singletons. The specimen sequenced was memory CD8+ T cells from PBMCs. Subset indicated: CD45RO+ cells pooled with CCR7-negative TemRA cells. Source of these receptors: a man between 18 and 35 years old in good health. Some clones in this sample may be carry-over from other donors' samples.

The rearrangement uses TRBV13 and TRBJ2-5, with D possibly matching TRBD1 (6 bases). The CDR3 length is 17 residues. The V end lost 0 bases, the J end lost 0 bases, and 14 bases lay between the germline ends. The germline gives CDR1 PRHDT, CDR2 FYEKMQ (reference sequence). DNA of the CDR3: TGTGCCAGCAGCTTAGGACCCGGGACAAAATACCAAGAGACCCAGTACTTC. Translating gives CASSLGPGTKYQETQYF.

The J gene is TRBJ2-1, the V gene TRBV27, with unresolved D. This CDR3 comprises 12 residues. V lost 3 bases, J lost 8 bases, and 8 bases lay in between. Germline V gene data show CDR1 as MNHEY and CDR2 as SMNVEV (reference sequence). The CDR3 protein is CASSFRFDEQFF. The DNA of the CDR3 is TGTGCCAGCAGTTTTAGGTTCGATGAGCAGTTCTTC.

Details on this clone: The same CDR3 also results from other DNA sequences found in this sample. The chain uses TRBV27 and TRBJ2-7; the D is unclear. Germline V lookup: CDR1 MNHEY, CDR2 SMNVEV (reference sequence). The CDR3 spans 10 residues. V lost 6 bases, J lost 4 bases, and 4 bases lay in between. The DNA for the CDR3 is TGTGCCAGCAGGGGTTACGAGCAGTACTTC. Translating it yields CASRGYEQYF.

The chain employs TRBV25-1 and TRBJ1-2; D remains unclear. The CDR3 has 15 amino acids. CDR1 and CDR2 from the germline V gene are MGHDK and SYGVNS. Trimming took 1 base from V and 7 from J, leaving 16 bases between them. CDR3 nucleotide sequence: TGTGCCAGCAGTGAATCGGGCGGTCATTGGGGTGGCTACACCTTC. Translating gives CASSESGGHWGGYTF.

The chain uses TRBV7-9 and TRBJ2-4; D is perhaps TRBD1 or TRBD2 (5 bases each). Germline V lookup: CDR1 SEHNR, CDR2 FQNEAQ (reference sequence). This CDR3 comprises 14 residues. The V and J ends lost 4 bases and 12 bases respectively, with 19 bases between them. The CDR3 DNA is TGTGCCAGCAGCTCAACGGGGCCTTTTCCTACTCAGTACTTC. As protein: CASSSTGPFPTQYF.

This rearrangement joins TRBV28 to TRBJ2-1, with 14 bases aligning to TRBD2. J was trimmed by 0 bases and V by 4 bases; bases with no gene match: 8. The CDR3 loop spans 19 amino acids. The germline CDR1 and CDR2 sequences are MDHEN and SYDVKM. CDR3 sequence: CASSSGLAGDLRSYNEQFF. DNA of the CDR3: TGTGCCAGCAGTTCGGGACTAGCGGGAGATCTTCGCTCCTACAATGAGCAGTTCTTC.